This T cell receptor beta chain is from a study of long-term antiretroviral therapy in people with HIV. The immunoSEQ assay was v3.0, run at survey level. Some clones are missing from TCRdb's copy, which holds only in-frame ones; the method was immunoSEQ multiplex PCR. The table has some 25,000 clones, around 85% seen once. This clone was detected only once. Germline lookup yields CDR1 GTSNPN and CDR2 SVGIG (reference sequence). V was cut by 4 bases and J by 8 bases, with 9 bases left in between. There are 11 residues in the CDR3. Sequences were derived from unsorted PBMCs, sampled 0.7 years before starting antiretroviral therapy. This receptor was obtained from a young man with HIV. The chain recombines TRBV30 with TRBJ2-4; D not certain. The CDR3 DNA sequence: TGTGCCTGGAAGAGTGAGGACATTCAGTACTTC. Protein: CAWKSEDIQYF.